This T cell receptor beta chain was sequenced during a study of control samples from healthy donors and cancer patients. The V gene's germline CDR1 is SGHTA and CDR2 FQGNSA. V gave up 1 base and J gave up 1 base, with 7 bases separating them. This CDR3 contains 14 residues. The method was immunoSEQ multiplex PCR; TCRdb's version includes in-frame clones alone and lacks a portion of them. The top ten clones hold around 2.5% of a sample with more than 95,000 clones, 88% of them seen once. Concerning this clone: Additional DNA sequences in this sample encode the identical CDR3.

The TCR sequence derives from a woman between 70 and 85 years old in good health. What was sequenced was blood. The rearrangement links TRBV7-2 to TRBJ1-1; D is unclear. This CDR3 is CASSLGGGNTEAFF. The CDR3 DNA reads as TGTGCCAGCAGCTTAGGGGGAGGGAACACTGAAGCTTTCTTT.